The entry below gives a single T cell receptor beta chain sequence along with its context. Based on its abundance in the sample, this clone is medium-sized (0.01 to 0.1%). Its antigen remains unidentified. Base qualities are missing; no much larger clone stands one base away. This specimen comes from a study of immune evolution from preneoplasia to lung adenocarcinoma (dated by TCRdb to about 2021). About the study as a whole: HLA loss of heterozygosity was found in 6.5% to 8% of AIS, roughly 15% of MIA and about a third of ADC lesions, and in no AAH lesions. Resected precursor lesions (AAH, AIS, MIA) and invasive adenocarcinomas were compared against paired morphologically normal lung tissue. The overall cohort was made up of fewer than 70 patients with pulmonary nodules who had surgical resection. According to the study, around 100 samples were used for TCR sequencing. Class I HLA alleles were inferred from exome data with POLYSOLVER, and allele-specific HLA loss was detected with LOHHLA. The immune data were combined with whole exome sequencing and methylation data from the same cohort of nodules. The sample size depended on which specimens were available, not on a prior power calculation. TCR sequencing data were obtained from 55 or so patients. The study combined immune gene expression, TCR sequencing and multiplex immunofluorescence to profile immune contexture across lung adenocarcinoma precursors and invasive adenocarcinoma. Broader findings and caveats from the paper: Clonality was highest in normal lung, while later-stage lesions appeared to show lower clonality but higher T cell density and diversity. Findings were based on association rather than direct causation; larger cohorts with long-term follow-up and longitudinal biopsies were deemed needed. Because all patients came from Japan and China, whether the findings apply to Western populations was uncertain. Normal lung had the highest top T cell clone frequencies, which appeared to decline progressively from AAH through AIS, MIA and invasive adenocarcinoma. Compared with EGFR-mutant or double wild-type lesions, KRAS-mutant nodules had the highest T cell clonality.

Patients underwent resection in Japan or China between about 2014 and 2017. The histologic diagnosis of each case was independently confirmed on H&E slides by two lung cancer pathologists. Premalignant or tumor cells were enriched for nucleic acid extraction by macro-dissection performed after pathologic assessment. FFPE tissue was used for DNA isolation with the AllPrep DNA/RNA FFPE Kit. Using the immunoSEQ hsTCRbeta Kit, TCR beta CDR3 regions were sequenced from DNA. Turning to the authors' computational methods: TCR sequencing data were analysed with the ImmunoSEQ Analyzer. T cell clonality was defined as 1 minus Pielou's evenness computed on productive rearrangements. T cell diversity was measured with the inverse Simpson index on productive templates. T cell density was expressed as TCR beta template counts normalized to usable DNA, with usable DNA estimated by amplifying and sequencing housekeeping genes. Two-sided Kruskal-Wallis tests were used to compare TCR metrics across histologic stages. Entries here come from immuneACCESS through TCRdb and include only in-frame sequences with V and J called. Some clones fail to appear in such tables; in the studies checked, an unresolved V gene covers under half of the shortfall, and the cause of the remainder is unknown. V and J calls and clone size are copied from that table; D and trimming were computed from the DNA. The sample data list 9,300 or so clones, and over 80% of these were observed just once. The top ten clones comprise approximately 8.6% of the sample.

The receptor's source is an older donor with lung adenocarcinoma. Sequencing input: FFPE minimally invasive lung adenocarcinoma tissue. The cell subset or site label, read with the paper, signifies: micro-invasive lung adenocarcinoma (MIA).

The DNA sequence is as follows: TGTGCCAGCAGCTTGGGCGGTCTAGCGGGGGGAAGCACAGATACGCAGTATTTT. This yields the protein CASSLGGLAGGSTDTQYF. The chain couples TRBV5-4 to TRBJ2-3, with 11 bases matching TRBD2. CDR1 SGHNT and CDR2 YYREEE are derived from the germline V gene (reference sequence). The CDR3 starts with the cysteine, ends with the phenylalanine, and has 18 residues. Only the CDR3 DNA stays, 54 bases, in frame from base 1. V is cut back by 0 bases and J by 0 bases, with 6 bases in the junction unmatched.